This is a list of T cell receptor beta chains from one sample in a study of blood T cell repertoires in COVID-19. Data came from immunoSEQ multiplex PCR; TCRdb stores just in-frame clones and leaves some out. The repertoire consists of about 190,000 clones, with about 88% occurring once and the leading ten covering around 1.9%. The specimen was peripheral blood. All receptors derive from a man in his 70s with active or convalescent COVID-19. CDR3s include the opening cysteine and the closing phenylalanine or tryptophan.

>TRBV28|TRBJ2-5
CASSSRRGVKETQYF
>TRBV9|TRBJ2-3
CASSRRDPTNTQYF
>TRBV27|TRBJ2-7
CASSSTGGGLVPEQYF
>TRBV7-9|TRBJ1-2
CASSLGTGSGYTF
>TRBV5-4|TRBJ2-2
CASSLGLAGRTGELFF
>TRBV10-3|TRBJ1-1
CAISWTKNTEAFF
>TRBV7-2|TRBJ1-1
CASSFVTEAFF
>TRBV7-2|TRBJ2-2
CASSSRTGKNTGELFF
>TRBV19|TRBJ2-2
CATRDRGRLAGGSGELFF
>TRBV6-5|TRBJ2-7
CASSYFPAGGTYEQYF
>TRBV11-2|TRBJ1-2
CASSSLQGGLGGYTF
>TRBV7-6|TRBJ2-6
CASSLGQGGLFGANVLTF
>TRBV7-2|TRBJ2-1
CASSLTSLHEQFF
>TRBV11-3|TRBJ2-2
CASSLVGRGGGELFF
>TRBV5-1|TRBJ2-3
CASSLFQSTDTQYF
>TRBV4-1|TRBJ2-1
CASSHERGNPGIHNEQFF
>TRBV29-1|TRBJ2-1
CSVDRQASGSQISSYNEQFF
>TRBV4-3|TRBJ1-3
CASSQARTAGNTIYF
>TRBV30|TRBJ1-4
CAWRAQGLVGEKLFF
>TRBV10-2|TRBJ1-2
CASSESSLYGYTF
>TRBV6-6|TRBJ1-4
CASSYGQITNEKLFF
>TRBV6-5|TRBJ2-3
CASSYSSNTFTDTQYF
>TRBV7-2|TRBJ2-1
CASSLRRAGGSQDNEQFF
>TRBV7-9|TRBJ1-5
CASSPRGSNSNQPQHF
>TRBV9|TRBJ1-1
CASSVGTGGYTEAFF
>TRBV5-6|TRBJ2-1
CASSLVLAGTYNEQFF
>TRBV11-2|TRBJ1-5
CASSPGTGPLSQPQHF
>TRBV7-2|TRBJ2-1
CASTGAWNSHNEQFF
>TRBV10-3|TRBJ2-3
CAISDPTGLTDTQYF
>TRBV28|TRBJ1-5
CASSLVWPEVPNQPQHF
>TRBV28|TRBJ1-4
CASSTLNRDRNEKLFF